Sequencing of this T cell receptor (beta chain) was carried out in a study of radiotherapy plus CTLA-4 blockade in lung cancer. General study results and limits: Together with interferon-beta, which increased in serum after radiation, early dynamic changes in blood T cell clones were reportedly the best predictors of response.

Here immunoSEQ multiplex PCR was the method, and the copy in TCRdb shows in-frame clones only, minus some. The table includes some 110,000 clones, 70% to 90% detected once. The length of the CDR3 is 13 residues. Germline V CDR1 and CDR2: MNHEY, SVGAGI. Between the trimmed V and J ends, which lost 3 bases and 4 bases, there was a span of 9 bases. Worth noting for this clone: Its antigen remains unidentified.

This specimen consisted of peripheral blood, obtained from a patient treated with radiotherapy plus ipilimumab. The clonotype comes from a human donor with non-small cell lung cancer that progressed on radiotherapy plus ipilimumab. The chain links TRBV6-5 to TRBJ1-2; no firm D call. Written as DNA, the CDR3 is TGTGCCAGCAGTTATTCTACTGGCTATGGCTACACCTTC. As protein: CASSYSTGYGYTF.